Given below is one T cell receptor (beta chain) in context. This specimen belongs to a study of blood T cell repertoires in COVID-19. Across the whole study: From T cells, B-cell-depleted T cells, or PBMCs came the material, which was cDNA or gDNA.

Original processing notes: Using reference gene primer amplification, nucleated cell counts were estimated. Sequencing used immunoSEQ multiplex PCR; TCRdb keeps in-frame clones, though not all of them. V, J and clone size derive from that table, while D and trimming were established from the DNA sequence. The data show 250,000 to 300,000 clones, roughly 86% seen once. CDR1 and CDR2 (germline): SQVTM, ANQGSEA. The CDR3 is 15 amino acids. V gave up 7 bases and J gave up 4 bases, with 21 bases separating them. Sequencing was performed on peripheral blood. V is TRBV29-1 and J is TRBJ2-3; D gene ambiguous. The clonotype originates from a man aged 18 to 30 with active or convalescent COVID-19. As DNA, the CDR3 is TGCAGCGCCAAGTGGTCTAGTTGGTCGTCAGATACGCAGTATTTT. Residues: CSAKWSSWSSDTQYF.